The count of the clone carrying this T cell receptor beta chain is one. Its specificity is not known. This sample stems from a study of cytomegalovirus exposure and HLA in healthy donors. CDR1 MGHRA and CDR2 YSYEKL come from the germline V gene. The V gene end was trimmed by 4 bases and the J gene end by 0 bases; junction bases not matched to a gene: 4. The CDR3 consists of 15 residues. The donors comprised healthy bone marrow donors. Primers: 60 Vbeta forward and 13 Jbeta reverse. Sequencing used immunoSEQ multiplex PCR; TCRdb keeps in-frame clones, though not all of them. The sample holds roughly 150,000 clones, almost 80% seen once. Study-level findings and limits: Exclusion as indistinguishable affected some V segments, including TRBV6-2 and TRBV6-3.

The sample comprised PBMCs. This TCR was recovered from a male donor in good health and CMV-seronegative. The chain uses TRBV4-1 and TRBJ2-7; 9 bases align to TRBD2. In DNA, the CDR3 is TGCGCCAGCAGCCGAGGACTAGCGAACTCCTACGAGCAGTACTTC. Amino acid sequence: CASSRGLANSYEQYF.